This is a list of T cell receptor beta chains from one sample in a study of neurological immune-mediated disorders. TCRdb passed the 5' RACE reads through MiXCR, listing each CDR3 protein once. Altogether approximately 36,000 distinct CDR3 sequences are present, approximately 12% being singletons, with the ten largest covering roughly 3.9%. The sample taken for sequencing was PBMCs. The receptor source for this set is a man aged 55 to 70 with HTLV-1-associated myelopathy (HAM/TSP). Each CDR3 is given with its conserved first and last residue. D genes are given only for firm matches. Rows may omit the clone size; those that give it use once, few, many or a size class.

V,length,D,J,size,DNA,CDR3
TRBV5-1,14,TRBD2,TRBJ2-5,many,TGCGCCAGCAGCCCTCTAGCGGGGGGAGAGACCCAGTACTTC,CASSPLAGGETQYF
TRBV5-1,14,TRBD1,TRBJ1-1,many,TGCGCCAGCAGCTCGACAGGGGAGGCGACTGAAGCTTTCTTT,CASSSTGEATEAFF
TRBV7-3,19,NA,TRBJ2-6,NA,TGTGCCAGCAGCTCCCCCCGAGGGGAAAGAGAATCTGGGGCCGACGTCCTGACTTTC,CASSSPRGERESGADVLTF
TRBV12-3/TRBV12-4,14,TRBD1,TRBJ1-4,many,TGTGCCAGCGGTAGACAGGGGTCAGATGAAAAACTGTTTTTT,CASGRQGSDEKLFF
TRBV10-3,15,TRBD1,TRBJ1-1,many,TGTGCCATCAGCTTTGGGACAGGGGTAAACACTGAAGCTTTCTTT,CAISFGTGVNTEAFF
TRBV15,15,NA,TRBJ1-2,many,TGTGCCACCAGCAGTTCCGGGAGACTTAACTATGGCTACACCTTC,CATSSSGRLNYGYTF
TRBV2,13,NA,TRBJ1-2,many,TGTGCCAGCAGGCCGGACGGAAACTATGGCTACACCTTC,CASRPDGNYGYTF
TRBV5-1,13,NA,TRBJ2-1,many,TGCGCCAGCAGCACCGGACCCGGGGGTGAGCAGTTCTTC,CASSTGPGGEQFF
TRBV20-1,17,TRBD2,TRBJ2-5,many,TGCAGTGCTAGTGGGGCCGTGTTAGCGGGCCGTGAAGAGACCCAGTACTTC,CSASGAVLAGREETQYF
TRBV20-1,12,TRBD1,TRBJ2-7,many,TGCAGTGCTGGGACAGGGGGCTACGAGCAGTACTTC,CSAGTGGYEQYF
TRBV9,14,TRBD1,TRBJ2-7,NA,TGTGCCAGCAGCCATGGACAGGAGCCACTCGAGCAGTACTTC,CASSHGQEPLEQYF
TRBV12-3/TRBV12-4,14,NA,TRBJ2-7,many,TGTGCCAGCAGTTCCTCAGGGGCCCCCTACGAGCAGTACTTC,CASSSSGAPYEQYF
TRBV27,13,NA,TRBJ1-1,many,TGTGCCAGCAGTTTAACCGGGGGGTTGGAAGCTTTCTTT,CASSLTGGLEAFF
TRBV14,16,TRBD1,TRBJ1-1,many,TGTGCCAGCAGCCGCAGCGGGACAGGGGGAATGAGAGGGGCTTTCTTT,CASSRSGTGGMRGAFF
TRBV20-1,14,NA,TRBJ2-1,many,TGCAGTGCTAGGGGGGCCGTGATAAGCAATGAGCAGTTCTTC,CSARGAVISNEQFF
TRBV4-2,16,TRBD2,TRBJ2-5,many,TGTGCCAGCAGCGGTCCTCGGGAGGGAGTGGGGGAGACCCAGTACTTC,CASSGPREGVGETQYF
TRBV12-3/TRBV12-4,15,NA,TRBJ2-6,many,TGTGCCAGCAGTGGAGCCCCGTCTGGGGCCAACGTCCTGACTTTC,CASSGAPSGANVLTF
TRBV10-2,14,NA,TRBJ2-2,NA,TGCGCCAGCAGTGAGAACTTTTACACCGGGGAGCTGTTTTTT,CASSENFYTGELFF
TRBV20-1,13,NA,TRBJ1-5,many,TGCAGTGTGGGGGGACTCAGCAATCAGCCCCAGCATTTT,CSVGGLSNQPQHF
TRBV6-5,15,TRBD2,TRBJ2-2,NA,TGTGCCAGTCGCCGGGGGGTAACGAACACCTGGGAGCTGTATTTT,CASRRGVTNTWELYF
TRBV12-3/TRBV12-4,14,NA,TRBJ1-6,many,TGTGCCAGCAGTGTGACAAACCTGAATTCACCCCTCCACTTT,CASSVTNLNSPLHF
TRBV5-1,14,TRBD1,TRBJ1-2,few,TGCGCCAGTAACTCCGGGACAGGGACCAATGGCTACACCTTC,CASNSGTGTNGYTF
TRBV6-5,12,TRBD1,TRBJ1-1,NA,TGTGCCAGCTGGGACAGGAACACTGAAGCTTTCTTT,CASWDRNTEAFF
TRBV30,13,TRBD1,TRBJ1-1,many,TGTGCCTGGAGTAACACAGGGGGGGCTGAAGCTTTCTTT,CAWSNTGGAEAFF
TRBV20-1,17,TRBD2,TRBJ2-1,many,TGCAGTGCTAGCCTTTTTCTAGCGGGAGGATCCTACAATGAGCAGTTCTTC,CSASLFLAGGSYNEQFF
TRBV4-1,15,NA,TRBJ2-7,many,TGCGCCAGCAGCCAGGACCGACAGGGACTCCGGGAGCAGTACTTC,CASSQDRQGLREQYF
TRBV5-1,16,NA,TRBJ2-1,many,TGCGCCAGCAGCTTGGGTGGGAGCGGCGTACTCAATGAGCAGTTCTTC,CASSLGGSGVLNEQFF
TRBV9,15,NA,TRBJ2-1,many,TGTGCCAGCAGCGCCCGGGACCTAGCCTACAATGAGCAGTTCTTC,CASSARDLAYNEQFF
TRBV11-3,16,TRBD2,TRBJ2-1,many,TGTGCCAGCAGCTCACAAGCAGGCGTAGCGGGAAATGAGCAGTTCTTC,CASSSQAGVAGNEQFF
TRBV28,16,NA,TRBJ1-3,NA,TGTGCCAGCAGTCAAGACGCAGGGAAGTCTGGAAACACCATATATTTT,CASSQDAGKSGNTIYF
TRBV7-2,15,NA,TRBJ2-6,many,TGTGCCAGCAGCTTAGCCTCTACCTCCGCCAACGTCCTGACTTTC,CASSLASTSANVLTF
TRBV28,12,NA,TRBJ1-5,many,TGTGCCAGCAAACAGGGAGGACGGCCCCAGCATTTT,CASKQGGRPQHF
TRBV6-5,15,NA,TRBJ2-1,many,TGTGCCAGCAGTTACGTAGCCCAAACCTACAATGAGCAGTTCTTC,CASSYVAQTYNEQFF
TRBV20-1,15,NA,TRBJ2-4,many,TGCAGTGCTAGCCCGAAGGAGGGAGCCAAAAACATTCAGTACTTC,CSASPKEGAKNIQYF
TRBV7-9,14,NA,TRBJ1-1,many,TGCGCCAGCAGCTCAGGACGGGCGAACACTGAAGCTTTCTTT,CASSSGRANTEAFF
TRBV10-3,18,NA,TRBJ2-1,NA,TGTGCCATCAGTGAGTCGAGGATGGGACCCATGTCTGGGGATGAGCAGTTCTTC,CAISESRMGPMSGDEQFF
TRBV5-1,12,NA,TRBJ2-2,many,TGCGCCAGCAGCTTGGAGACCGGGGAGCTGTTTTTT,CASSLETGELFF
TRBV6-5,13,NA,TRBJ1-5,many,TGTGCCAGCAGTTCACAGGCCCGTCAGCCCCAGCATTTT,CASSSQARQPQHF
TRBV6-1,15,NA,TRBJ1-3,NA,TGTGCCAGCAGTGGGTCCCGGGACTATGGAAAAACCATATATTTT,CASSGSRDYGKTIYF
TRBV5-1,15,NA,TRBJ1-2,NA,TGCGCCAGCAGCTTGCACCCGGGATCCAACTATGGCTACACCTTC,CASSLHPGSNYGYTF
TRBV5-1,16,TRBD2,TRBJ2-1,many,TGCGCCAGCAGCTTGAATCCTGCGGGAGTTTACAATGAGCAGTTCTTC,CASSLNPAGVYNEQFF
TRBV12-3/TRBV12-4,12,NA,TRBJ1-2,many,TGTGCCAGCAGTTTTGACCGGTATGGCTACACCTTC,CASSFDRYGYTF
TRBV5-1,16,TRBD2,TRBJ2-5,many,TGCGCCAGCAGCTCCGGACTAGCGGGCCCGCGGGAGACCCAGTACTTC,CASSSGLAGPRETQYF
TRBV20-1,20,TRBD2,TRBJ2-7,many,TGCAGTGCCCAAGATCCCTCGACTAGCGGGAGGGCCCCAGGCTCCTACGAGCAGTACTTC,CSAQDPSTSGRAPGSYEQYF
TRBV6-5,13,NA,TRBJ2-7,many,TGTGCCAGCTCTAGGGGCAACTCCTACGAGCAGTACTTC,CASSRGNSYEQYF
TRBV7-6,14,TRBD1,TRBJ2-5,many,TGTGCCAGCAGCGAGTTCCGGGACAGGGAGACCCAGTACTTC,CASSEFRDRETQYF
TRBV5-1,15,NA,TRBJ2-1,few,TGCGCCAGCAGCTTGGCTGCAGGGGCCTACAATGAGCAGTTCTTC,CASSLAAGAYNEQFF
TRBV29-1,16,NA,TRBJ2-1,many,TGCAGCGTGGCCCCGGTCGGCGTCGAGGGCAGCAGTGAGCAGTTCTTC,CSVAPVGVEGSSEQFF
TRBV3-1,16,NA,TRBJ2-2,many,TGTGCCAGCAGCCAAGATCGAATTAGTAACACCGGGGAGCTGTTTTTT,CASSQDRISNTGELFF
TRBV11-1,14,NA,TRBJ2-6,many,TGTGCCAGCAGCGGACACTCTGGGGCCAACGTCCTGACTTTC,CASSGHSGANVLTF
TRBV20-1,16,TRBD2,TRBJ2-1,NA,TGCAGTGCTAGACCCTGGGGTAGCGGGAGATACAATGAGCAGTTCTTC,CSARPWGSGRYNEQFF